Given below is one TCR beta chain in context. A single count supports this clone. Its antigen is currently not known. The sample holds no much larger clone one base away, and base qualities are not on file. The record originates from a study of OX40 agonist ivuxolimab in advanced cancers. About the investigation overall: Ivuxolimab was an agonistic, fully human IgG2 monoclonal antibody directed against OX40 (CD134), a costimulatory receptor. Intravenous ivuxolimab was administered to patients every 2 weeks at six dose levels: 0.01, 0.1, 0.3, 1.5, 3 and 10 mg/kg. Prior anti-PD-1, anti-PD-L1 or anti-CTLA-4 therapy was permitted, and approximately 41% of dose-escalation patients had received checkpoint inhibitors. Peripheral TCRbeta sequencing aimed to test whether ivuxolimab altered TCR sequence diversity and caused clonal T-cell expansion. The paper covers the monotherapy dose-escalation part of the phase I ivuxolimab trial, which included N = 52 patients. Partial responses were achieved by three dose-escalation patients, of whom one had hepatocellular carcinoma and two had cutaneous melanoma. A male proportion of under 85% and a mean age of about 60 years, ranging from 23 to 79, were recorded for the dose-escalation cohort. Of the approximately 54 patients in dose escalation, 19 had hepatocellular carcinoma, approximately 15 had melanoma, 9 had renal cell carcinoma and 9 had head and neck cancer. Overall study outcomes, separate from this receptor: In the 0.1-3.0 mg/kg groups, partial responders had among the lowest normalized peripheral clonal expansion, particularly in CD8+ T cells. After ivuxolimab, more expanded clones were found on average in CD8+ T cells than in CD4+ T cells. Low levels of normalized T-cell clonal expansion were also seen in some nonresponding patients. The antigen specificity of the clonally expanded peripheral T cells was not determined. At doses from 0.1 to 3.0 mg/kg, clonal expansion was seen in both CD4+ and CD8+ blood T cells between baseline and week 6.

Genomic DNA was extracted from sorted cells for sequencing of the TCRbeta CDR3 region. The immunoSEQ Assay was used for sequencing of TCRbeta CDR3 regions. Drawn from immuneACCESS, this table holds only the in-frame rearrangements with V and J called that TCRdb kept. Clones are partly lost; checked studies trace under half to an unresolved V gene and leave the rest unexplained. The sample table contains fewer than 100,000 clones; only one count was recorded for approximately 91% of them. The ten top clones hold 0.33% of the sample. The CDR3 sequence holds 15 residues, the cysteine and phenylalanine included. Only the CDR3 DNA is retained, 45 bases long and in frame from the first base. Trimming removed 4 bases from V and 2 bases from J; the gene matches leave 5 bases unexplained. As encoded in the germline V gene, CDR1 is SGHTA while CDR2 is FQGNSA. The trial excluded patients who had a history of autoimmune disease or who were on systemic immunosuppression. In every dose cohort, peripheral blood was drawn for TCR sequencing at baseline, cycle 4 day 1, and cycle 7 day 1. The samples were taken from a phase I, first-in-human, multicenter, open-label dose-escalation trial of ivuxolimab. The trial enrolled adults with locally advanced or metastatic head and neck squamous cell, hepatocellular, melanoma or renal cell carcinoma. Before TCR sequencing, CD4+ T cells and CD8+ T cells from peripheral blood were sorted into separate populations.

The sequence is built from TRBV7-2 and TRBJ1-5, with TRBD1 matching 7 junction bases. Sequenced here: CD4+ or CD8+ T cells sorted from blood, sampled in a trial of the OX40 agonist ivuxolimab. The TCR comes from an adult with an advanced solid tumor such as melanoma, head and neck, liver or kidney cancer. The base sequence is TGTGCCAGCAGCTACGACAGGGCCGGCAATCAGCCCCAGCATTTT. It specifies CASSYDRAGNQPQHF.